Below are 25 T cell receptor beta chains sequenced from a single sample in a study of regulatory T cells in long-lasting Graves disease. The TCR beta library used iRepertoire HTBI primers with Arm-PCR amplification of CDR3. TCRdb re-called the multiplex PCR reads with MiXCR, one entry per CDR3 protein. Of under 250,000 distinct CDR3 sequences in the sample, approximately 19% were seen once. Regarding time point: newly diagnosed GD, antithyroid drugs for less than 3 months. From RNA extracted from PBMCs, the TCR library was made. The same data also contributed to another study, on T cells in Graves' hyperthyroidism and ophthalmopathy.

The sequenced sample was peripheral blood mononuclear cells (PBMCs), obtained at new diagnosis, from a patient treated with antithyroid drugs. The source of these receptors is a woman in her 30s with Graves disease.

This clonotype appeared many times. The chain couples TRBV9 to TRBJ1-5; perhaps TRBD1 as D (6 bases). This CDR3 spans 15 amino acids. Germline CDR1 and CDR2: SGDLS and YYNGEE. The V end was cut by 3 bases, the J end by 2 bases, with 12 bases between. CDR3 region: CASSARGGRNQPQHF. The CDR3 DNA follows: TGTGCCAGCAGCGCCCGAGGGGGACGCAATCAGCCCCAGCATTTT.

A few counts support this clonotype. A read error is possible here, since a much larger clone lies one base away. The chain couples TRBV12-3 or TRBV12-4 to TRBJ2-3; TRBD1 matches 8 bases. V lost 7 bases, J lost 1 base, and 4 bases stayed unmatched. This CDR3 is built from 14 residues. CDR3 bases: TGTGCCAGCACTCCGGGACAGGGCACAGATACGCAGTATTTT. Residues: CASTPGQGTDTQYF.

Only a few counts were recorded for this clonotype. The chain carries TRBV7-9 and TRBJ1-2; D unclear. CDR3 length: 20 amino acids. Germline CDR1 SEHNR, CDR2 FQNEAQ (reference sequence). With 5 bases removed from V and 3 bases from J, the gap between germline ends came to 31 bases. The CDR3 spells CASSQIIHWQESLADYGYTF. CDR3 in DNA: TGTGCCAGCAGCCAGATTATCCATTGGCAGGAAAGTTTGGCCGACTATGGCTACACCTTC.

This clonotype appeared many times. V and J are TRBV25-1 and TRBJ1-2; possible D gene TRBD1, 5 bases. The V gene's germline CDR1 is MGHDK and CDR2 SYGVNS. V gave up 1 base and J gave up 2 bases, with 8 bases separating them. This CDR3 region has 14 residues. CDR3 DNA sequence: TGTGCCAGCAGTGAATTCGGGGGGAACTATGGCTACACCTTC. Its translation is CASSEFGGNYGYTF.

This clonotype came up a few times. This sequence joins TRBV5-6 and TRBJ2-5; tentatively, D is TRBD1 (5 bases). Trimming removed 1 base from V and 0 bases from J, with 10 bases in between. Germline V gene sequence: CDR1 SGHDT, CDR2 YYEEEE. The CDR3 runs 15 residues. For the CDR3, the DNA is TGTGCCAGCAGCTTGAAAAGGACATACCAAGAGACCCAGTACTTC. Its protein is CASSLKRTYQETQYF.

This clonotype was recorded at least ten times. V gene TRBV15 combines with J gene TRBJ1-2, with 7 bases lining up with TRBD1. J gave up 6 bases and V 0 bases, and 1 base lay outside the gene matches. Germline CDR1 is LNHNV and CDR2 is YYDKDF (reference sequence). The CDR3 is made up of 13 amino acids. CDR3 loop: CATSRDGTDGYTF. In nucleotides, the CDR3 is TGTGCCACCAGCAGAGATGGGACAGATGGCTACACCTTC.

This clonotype was recorded at least ten times. J is TRBJ2-2 and V is TRBV5-5; D is unresolved. V was trimmed by 4 bases and J by 6 bases, leaving 16 bases between them. The CDR3 sequence is 15 residues long. Germline-derived CDR1 and CDR2 are SGHKS and YYEKEE (reference sequence). CDR3 in DNA: TGTGCCAGCAGCCTTGCTATCAATCGTGCCGGGGAGCTGTTTTTT. Residues: CASSLAINRAGELFF.

A few counts support this clonotype. A much larger clone differs from this one at a single base, so this may be a read error. The CDR3 bases are TGTGCCAGCAGCGGGACTAGCCCCCTAAGGGAGACCCAGTACTTC. Protein: CASSGTSPLRETQYF. V gene TRBV2 combines with J gene TRBJ2-5, with 9 bases identical to TRBD2. Losses at the gene ends were 6 bases for V and 5 bases for J; bases not matched to a gene: 10. Germline CDR1 SNHLY, CDR2 FYNNEI. The CDR3 length is 15 residues. The full variable domain, completed using reference TRBV2 and TRBJ2-5, is EPEVTQTPSHQVTQMGQEVILRCVPISNHLYFYWYRQILGQKVEFLVSFYNNEISEKSEIFDDQFSVERPDGSNFTLKIRSTKLEDSAMYFCASSGTSPLRETQYFGPGTRLLVL.

This clonotype was observed at least ten times. The J gene is TRBJ1-1, the V gene TRBV6-2 or TRBV6-3, with a tentative D call TRBD1 (5 bases). Germline V gene lookup returns CDR1 MNHEY and CDR2 SVGEGT. The V gene lost 3 bases and the J gene lost 1 base, with 12 bases spanning the gap. This CDR3 comprises 15 residues. CDR3 sequence: CASSYQGWGNTEAFF. The CDR3 nucleotides read TGTGCCAGCAGTTATCAGGGCTGGGGGAACACTGAAGCTTTCTTT.

This clonotype was recorded many times. The rearrangement links TRBV28 to TRBJ1-1; D gene ambiguous. This CDR3 region has 12 residues. CDR1 MDHEN and CDR2 SYDVKM come from the germline V gene. V was pared by 5 bases and J by 4 bases, with 8 bases between. The CDR3 sequence is CASSLMITEAFF. DNA for the CDR3: TGTGCCAGCAGTCTAATGATCACTGAAGCTTTCTTT.

Only a few counts were recorded for this clonotype. Possible read error: a much larger clone is one base away. The rearrangement uses TRBV3-1 and TRBJ2-5; D might be TRBD1 (6 bases). With 0 bases removed from V and 2 bases from J, the gap between germline ends came to 10 bases. The CDR3 sequence is 15 residues long. Germline V gene sequence: CDR1 LGHDT, CDR2 YNNKEL (reference sequence). CDR3: CASSQDLDRQETQYF. CDR3 coding DNA: TGTGCCAGCAGCCAAGATCTCGACAGGCAAGAGACCCAGTACTTC.

This clonotype was observed many times. The chain joins TRBV11-3 to TRBJ2-2; 9 positions agree with TRBD1. J was trimmed by 4 bases and V by 2 bases; bases with no gene match: 8. Germline V gene sequence: CDR1 SGHNT, CDR2 YENEEA. This CDR3 contains 17 residues. The chain's CDR3 is CASSLSPGQGTTGELFF. CDR3 nucleotides: TGTGCCAGCAGCTTATCTCCGGGACAGGGAACCACCGGGGAGCTGTTTTTT.

This clonotype was detected many times. The chain has TRBV2 and TRBJ2-1; the D is unclear. CDR1 and CDR2 (germline): SNHLY, FYNNEI. Trimming took off 9 bases at V and 5 bases at J, with 8 bases between the two ends. This CDR3 is 11 amino acids long. As DNA, the CDR3 is TGTGCCAGGAGGTTACACAATGAGCAGTTCTTC. Protein sequence: CARRLHNEQFF.

This clonotype was found many times. V and J are TRBV20-1 and TRBJ2-5, with D tentatively TRBD1 (5 bases). The V end lost 2 bases, the J end lost 0 bases, and 13 bases lay between the germline ends. Germline assignment: CDR1 DFQATT and CDR2 SNEGSKA (reference sequence). There are 15 residues in the CDR3. DNA for the CDR3: TGCAGTGCTAGACCCTTGACAGCGTACCAAGAGACCCAGTACTTC. Its protein is CSARPLTAYQETQYF.

This clonotype came up many times. The V gene is TRBV12-3 or TRBV12-4, the J gene TRBJ2-2, with 9 bases lining up with TRBD1. The V segment lost 7 bases and the J segment 1 base; nucleotides outside the gene matches: 10. This CDR3 has 17 amino acids. The chain's CDR3 is CASTTGQGGMNTGELFF. Here the CDR3 DNA reads TGTGCCAGCACCACGGGACAGGGTGGGATGAACACCGGGGAGCTGTTTTTT.

At least ten counts were recorded for this clonotype. The chain carries TRBV15 and TRBJ2-7, with a weak D call TRBD2 (6 bases). Trimming removed 6 bases from V and 4 bases from J, with 13 bases in between. The CDR3 has 13 residues. The germline V gene has CDR1 LNHNV and CDR2 YYDKDF (reference sequence). Here the CDR3 reads CATRGMGGYEQYF. CDR3 in DNA: TGTGCCACCAGGGGGATGGGGGGATACGAGCAGTACTTC.

In regard to this clonotype: An end of the junction differs from the germline gene, which may be a read error. The genes are TRBV2 and TRBJ2-2; 9 bases agree with TRBD2. CDR1 is SNHLY, CDR2 FYNNEI, per germline. CDR3 size: 15 residues. CDR3 bases: TGTGCCAGCAGTGAAACGGCGGGAGGGACCGTGGAGCTGTTTTTT. Its protein is CASSETAGGTVELFF.

The V and J genes are TRBV29-1 and TRBJ1-4; 9 bases are shared with TRBD1. Germline CDR1 reads SQVTM; CDR2 reads ANQGSEA. With V trimmed by 5 bases and J by 8 bases, 6 bases remained unmatched. The CDR3 is made up of 13 amino acids. For the CDR3, the DNA is TGCAGCGTTCCGGGACAGGGTTCCGAAAAACTGTTTTTT. It codes for CSVPGQGSEKLFF. The variable domain in full, with the rest retrieved from reference TRBV29-1 and TRBJ1-4, is SAVISQKPSRDICQRGTSLTIQCQVDSQVTMMFWYRQQPGQSLTLIATANQGSEATYESGFVIDKFPISRPNLTFSTLTVSNMSPEDSSIYLCSVPGQGSEKLFFGSGTQLSVL.

In this sample, this clonotype turned up many times. This chain connects TRBV6-5 to TRBJ1-1; D call uncertain. Trimming took 1 base from V and 2 from J, leaving 14 bases between them. Germline loops: CDR1 MNHEY, CDR2 SVGAGI. The CDR3 covers 16 residues. CDR3 in amino acids: CASSYLSAGPNTEAFF. The CDR3 bases are TGTGCCAGCAGTTACTTGAGTGCCGGGCCTAACACTGAAGCTTTCTTT.

This clonotype was seen at least ten times. This chain connects TRBV7-3 to TRBJ1-2, with a weak D call TRBD1 (6 bases). The CDR3 runs to 15 residues. V was trimmed by 5 bases and J by 7 bases, leaving 20 bases between them. CDR1 is SGHTA and CDR2 is FQGTGA in the germline V gene. In DNA form, the CDR3 reads TGTGCCAGCAGCCCCTCCGTTAACAGGGACCTTGGCTACACCTTC. Its translation is CASSPSVNRDLGYTF.

In the case of this clonotype: This likely stems from a read error, as it lies one base from a far larger clone. The CDR3 coding sequence is TGTGCCAGCAGCGACTCACTAGCGGGGCCCGAGACCCACTACTTC. Amino acid sequence: CASSDSLAGPETHYF. The chain couples TRBV5-1 to TRBJ2-5; TRBD2 agrees at 10 bases. The CDR3 sequence is 15 residues long. In germline, CDR1 is SGHRS, CDR2 YFSETQ.

This clonotype appeared a few times. This chain connects TRBV11-3 to TRBJ2-4, with 8 bases matching TRBD1. The V gene's germline CDR1 is SGHNT and CDR2 YENEEA. The CDR3 is 14 amino acids. The V and J ends lost 4 bases and 3 bases, in that order; junction bases with no gene match: 2. CDR3 nucleotide sequence: TGTGCCAGCAGCTCGGACAGGGTCAAAAACATTCAGTACTTC. Protein: CASSSDRVKNIQYF.

V gene TRBV27 combines with J gene TRBJ1-1; 11 nucleotides agree with TRBD1. V was pared by 6 bases and J by 3 bases, with 12 bases of the junction left unmatched. Germline lookup yields CDR1 MNHEY and CDR2 SMNVEV (reference sequence). The CDR3 extends over 17 amino acids. The CDR3 is CASSPTGQGGRDTEAFF. As DNA, the CDR3 is TGTGCCAGCAGCCCTACGGGACAGGGGGGTCGGGACACTGAAGCTTTCTTT.

CDR3 in amino acids: CASSSRQSKNSPLHF. CDR3 DNA sequence: TGTGCCAGCAGCTCCCGACAGAGCAAGAATTCACCCCTCCACTTT. This chain connects TRBV9 to TRBJ1-6; D is possibly TRBD1 (5 bases). From germline, CDR1 is SGDLS and CDR2 YYNGEE. The CDR3 has 15 amino acids. The ends were cut back, 4 bases at V and 7 bases at J, with 15 bases in the middle. Drawing the rest from reference TRBV9 and TRBJ1-6, the complete variable domain is DSGVTQTPKHLITATGQRVTLRCSPRSGDLSVYWYQQSLDQGLQFLIQYYNGEERAKGNILERFSAQQFPDLHSELNLSSLELGDSALYFCASSSRQSKNSPLHFGNGTRLTVT.

This clonotype was found many times. This chain uses TRBV19 with TRBJ1-2, with D unresolved. CDR3 length: 14 residues. Trimming shortened V by 3 bases and J by 5 bases, and 13 bases separated the two germline ends. The germline gives CDR1 LNHDA, CDR2 SQIVND (reference sequence). The CDR3 DNA follows: TGTGCCAGTAGTATTACGCCAGTTTCGTATGGCTACACCTTC. As protein: CASSITPVSYGYTF.